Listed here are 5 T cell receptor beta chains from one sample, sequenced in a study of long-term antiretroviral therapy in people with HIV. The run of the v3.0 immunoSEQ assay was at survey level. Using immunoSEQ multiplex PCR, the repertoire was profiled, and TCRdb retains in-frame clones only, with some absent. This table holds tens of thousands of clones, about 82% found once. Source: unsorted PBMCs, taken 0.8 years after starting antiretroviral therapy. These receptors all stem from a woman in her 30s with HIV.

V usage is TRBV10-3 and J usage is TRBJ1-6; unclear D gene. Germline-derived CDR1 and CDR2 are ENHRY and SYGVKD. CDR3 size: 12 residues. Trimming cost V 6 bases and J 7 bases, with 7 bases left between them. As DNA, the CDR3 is TGTGCCATCAGGGGAAGGAATTCACCCCTCCACTTT. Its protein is CAIRGRNSPLHF.

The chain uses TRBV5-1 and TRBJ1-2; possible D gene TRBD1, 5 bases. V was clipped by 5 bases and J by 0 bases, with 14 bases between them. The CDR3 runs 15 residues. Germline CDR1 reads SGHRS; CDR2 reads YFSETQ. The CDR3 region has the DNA TGCGCCAGCAGGGGTTCGGGGGATCCTAACTATGGCTACACCTTC. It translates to CASRGSGDPNYGYTF.

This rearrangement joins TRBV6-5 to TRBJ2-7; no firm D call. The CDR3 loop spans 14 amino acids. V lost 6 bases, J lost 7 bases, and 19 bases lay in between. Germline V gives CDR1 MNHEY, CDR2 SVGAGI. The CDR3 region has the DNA TGTGCCAGCAGATACAGTCACCAGGCGCGAGAGCAGTACGTC. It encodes CASRYSHQAREQYV.

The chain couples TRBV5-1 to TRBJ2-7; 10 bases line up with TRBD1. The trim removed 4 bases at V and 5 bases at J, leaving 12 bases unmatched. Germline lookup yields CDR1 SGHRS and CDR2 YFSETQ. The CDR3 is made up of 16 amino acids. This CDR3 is CASSRGTGVDLNEQYV. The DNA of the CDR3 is TGCGCCAGCAGCAGAGGGACAGGGGTGGATTTGAACGAGCAGTACGTC.

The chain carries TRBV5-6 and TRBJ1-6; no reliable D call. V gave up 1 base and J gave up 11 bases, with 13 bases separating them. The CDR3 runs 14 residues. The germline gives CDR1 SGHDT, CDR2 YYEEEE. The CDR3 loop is CASSLLSIAPPLHF. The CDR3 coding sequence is TGTGCCAGCAGCTTGCTTAGTATCGCTCCACCCCTCCACTTT.